The clone carrying this T cell receptor beta chain has only one observation. This entry is derived from a study of blood T cell repertoires in COVID-19. This table comes from immunoSEQ multiplex PCR, and its TCRdb copy is limited to in-frame clones, with some not included. The repertoire holds around 340,000 clones, with almost 90% as singletons. Germline trimming cut 6 bases from V and 6 bases from J; bases unmatched to any gene: 8. The CDR3 length is 15 residues. Germline CDR1 is MDHEN and CDR2 is SYDVKM. This receptor was obtained from a woman in her 30s who had been exposed to COVID-19. Sequenced material: PBMCs or T cells enriched from blood (not recorded which). The chain recombines TRBV28 with TRBJ1-6; 7 nucleotides align to TRBD1. In DNA, the CDR3 is TGTGCCAGCAGCAGACAGGGATCGGCTAATTCACCCCTCCACTTT. This encodes CASSRQGSANSPLHF. The full variable domain, in which reference TRBV28 and TRBJ1-6 provide the parts outside the CDR3, is DVKVTQSSRYLVKRTGEKVFLECVQDMDHENMFWYRQDPGLGLRLIYFSYDVKMKEKGDIPEGYSVSREKKERFSLILESASTNQTSMYLCASSRQGSANSPLHFGNGTRLTVT.